This T cell receptor (beta chain) originates from a study of response to subunit inactivated influenza vaccine. Study-level findings and limits: Authors suggested seasonal influenza vaccinations each recruit few new T cells.

At least ten counts were recorded for this clonotype. The antigen remains unidentified. The CDR3 extends over 13 amino acids. V lost 1 base, J lost 1 base, and 5 bases lay in between. CDR1 SGHDT and CDR2 YYEEEE come from the germline V gene. TCRdb re-called the RT-PCR reads with MiXCR, one entry per CDR3 protein. The sample contains 500,000 to 650,000 distinct CDR3 sequences, less than 8% of which appear only once. The receptor was isolated from a man between 50 and 75 years old who received an inactivated influenza vaccine. The sequences come from PBMCs from blood, collected about 24 months after vaccination. The chain links TRBV5-6 to TRBJ1-1; no definite D call. The CDR3 protein is CASSLFGNTEAFF. The CDR3 nucleotides are TGTGCCAGCAGCTTGTTCGGGAACACTGAAGCTTTCTTT.